Following are 20 T cell receptor beta chains from one sample sequenced in a study of blood T cell repertoires in COVID-19. Repertoires were generated with immunoSEQ multiplex PCR, while TCRdb's copy carries only in-frame clones and drops some. The sample shows just over 150,000 clones, about 79% of them seen only once. Source material: peripheral blood. The receptor set was obtained from a woman aged 45-65 years with acute or convalescent COVID-19.

The gene calls are TRBV15 and TRBJ2-1, with TRBD2 as a possible D gene (7 bases). The CDR3 spans 16 residues. Germline V gene lookup returns CDR1 LNHNV and CDR2 YYDKDF (reference sequence). V was shortened by 5 bases and J by 0 bases, with 14 bases between the two germline ends. The CDR3 region is CATSGGGPSSYNEQFF. The CDR3, as DNA: TGTGCCACCAGCGGGGGGGGCCCCAGCTCCTACAATGAGCAGTTCTTC.

V and J are TRBV5-1 and TRBJ1-3; 9 bases are a match to TRBD1. Losses at the gene ends were 9 bases for V and 5 bases for J; bases not matched to a gene: 9. The CDR3 spans 14 residues. The germline V gene encodes CDR1 SGHRS and CDR2 YFSETQ. CDR3 coding DNA: TGCGCCACCGCTCCGGGACAGGGAAGAAACACCATATATTTT. Residues: CATAPGQGRNTIYF. Full variable domain (missing parts from reference TRBV5-1 and TRBJ1-3): KAGVTQTPRYLIKTRGQQVTLSCSPISGHRSVSWYQQTPGQGLQFLFEYFSETQRNKGNFPGRFSGRQFSNSRSEMNVSTLELGDSALYLCATAPGQGRNTIYFGEGSWLTVV.

A single count supports this clone. The gene calls are TRBV6-5 and TRBJ2-6, with D unresolved. Trimming shortened V by 2 bases and J by 7 bases, and 9 bases separated the two germline ends. Germline CDR1 and CDR2: MNHEY and SVGAGI. The CDR3 spans 14 residues. The CDR3 region has the DNA TGTGCCAGCAGTTACACCAATAGCGCCAACGTCCTGACTTTC. It yields the protein CASSYTNSANVLTF.

V gene TRBV19 combines with J gene TRBJ2-7; perhaps TRBD2 as D (6 bases). V lost 5 bases to trimming and J lost 3 bases, with 14 bases between them. This CDR3 region has 14 residues. Germline V lookup: CDR1 LNHDA, CDR2 SQIVND (reference sequence). Here the CDR3 reads CASSLRRGYYEQYF. CDR3 DNA sequence: TGTGCCAGTAGTCTAAGGCGGGGATACTACGAGCAGTACTTC.

V and J are TRBV18 and TRBJ1-2; no firm D call. Trimming cost V 3 bases and J 8 bases, with 13 bases left between them. The CDR3 is 13 amino acids. Germline-derived CDR1 and CDR2 are KGHSH and LQKENI. CDR3 sequence: CASSPEGPWGYTF. The CDR3 nucleotides are TGTGCCAGCTCACCTGAGGGTCCTTGGGGCTACACCTTC.

This chain joins TRBV6-2 or TRBV6-3 and TRBJ1-1; D not resolved. Germline loops: CDR1 MNHEY, CDR2 SVGEGT. The V and J ends lost 0 bases and 6 bases respectively, with 8 bases between them. The CDR3 runs 13 residues. DNA of the CDR3: TGTGCCAGCAGTTACTCCAGGATCGCTGAAGCTTTCTTT. Residues: CASSYSRIAEAFF.

For the CDR3, the DNA is TGTGCCAGCAGCTTAAGCGCTAACTATGGCTACACCTTC. Translation: CASSLSANYGYTF. The rearrangement links TRBV7-2 to TRBJ1-2; D ambiguous. CDR3 length: 13 residues. Trimming took off 2 bases at V and 0 bases at J, with 4 bases between the two ends. The germline gives CDR1 SGHTA, CDR2 FQGNSA.

The rearrangement uses TRBV5-1 and TRBJ2-1; D is uncertain. This CDR3 is 14 amino acids long. V shed 0 bases and J shed 4 bases, with 8 bases lying between them. Germline V lookup: CDR1 SGHRS, CDR2 YFSETQ. CDR3 bases: TGCGCCAGCAGCTTGGACAAGTCTTACAATGAGCAGTTCTTC. This sequence encodes CASSLDKSYNEQFF.

The chain combines TRBV27 with TRBJ2-2; TRBD2 matches at 7 bases. The ends lost 3 bases at V and 4 bases at J; junction bases unmatched: 5. Germline lookup yields CDR1 MNHEY and CDR2 SMNVEV (reference sequence). The CDR3 loop spans 15 amino acids. The CDR3 here is CASSFLPGGTGELFF. The CDR3 DNA is TGTGCCAGCAGTTTCCTACCGGGGGGCACCGGGGAGCTGTTTTTT.

This rearrangement joins TRBV3-1 (or the pseudogene TRBV3-2) to TRBJ2-1; 11 bases are a match to TRBD1. Trimming at V came to 1 base and at J to 8 bases, leaving 7 bases not matched to a gene. Germline V gene lookup returns CDR1 LGHDT and CDR2 YNNKEL (reference sequence). The CDR3 length is 16 residues. As DNA, the CDR3 is TGTGCCAGCAGCCAAGTTGAGGGACAGGGGGGTGATGAGCAGTTCTTC. This gives the protein CASSQVEGQGGDEQFF.

The chain links TRBV18 to TRBJ1-1; D is possibly TRBD1 (5 bases). The V end was cut by 4 bases, the J end by 0 bases, with 15 bases between. CDR1 and CDR2 from the germline V gene are KGHSH and LQKENI. This CDR3 contains 16 residues. CDR3 nucleotides: TGTGCCAGCTCACTACGGCAGGGAGGTATGAACACTGAAGCTTTCTTT. Encoded protein: CASSLRQGGMNTEAFF.

This clone was seen once. V and J are TRBV30 and TRBJ1-2; 11 bases align to TRBD1. Germline assignment: CDR1 GTSNPN and CDR2 SVGIG (reference sequence). The CDR3 loop spans 13 amino acids. J gave up 8 bases and V 3 bases, and 5 bases lay outside the gene matches. As DNA, the CDR3 is TGTGCCTGGAGGGACAGGGGGCCGTGGGGCTACACCTTC. Translated, it gives CAWRDRGPWGYTF.

The V and J genes are TRBV19 and TRBJ1-6; 7 bases fit TRBD1. The CDR3 is 16 residues long. Germline V gives CDR1 LNHDA, CDR2 SQIVND (reference sequence). The V and J ends lost 3 bases and 7 bases, in that order; junction bases with no gene match: 9. As DNA, the CDR3 is TGTGCCAGTAGTATCGGAAGGCCAGGGGGGAATTCACCCCTCCACTTT. Protein product: CASSIGRPGGNSPLHF.

The chain joins TRBV18 to TRBJ1-3; a weak D match, TRBD1 (6 bases). The germline gives CDR1 KGHSH, CDR2 LQKENI. V shed 3 bases and J shed 1 base, with 7 bases lying between them. This CDR3 is 14 amino acids long. Here the CDR3 DNA reads TGTGCCAGCTCACCCGACAGGTCTGGAAACACCATATATTTT. Translating gives CASSPDRSGNTIYF.

The rearrangement joins TRBV7-8 to TRBJ2-3; D gene unclear. CDR1 is SGHVS and CDR2 is FQNEAQ in the germline V gene. CDR3 size: 13 residues. V was cut by 5 bases and J by 0 bases, with 6 bases left in between. The CDR3 spells CASSPGSTDTQYF. CDR3 nucleotide sequence: TGTGCCAGCAGCCCCGGTAGCACAGATACGCAGTATTTT.

The V call is TRBV11-2, the J call TRBJ2-5; D perhaps matches TRBD2 (6 bases). V shed 0 bases and J shed 8 bases, with 7 bases lying between them. Germline V gene data show CDR1 as SGHAT and CDR2 as FQNNGV. This CDR3 comprises 12 residues. The CDR3 DNA reads TGTGCCAGCAGCTTAGATGCGGGAACCCAGTACTTC. It codes for CASSLDAGTQYF.

This chain joins TRBV7-6 and TRBJ2-2, with 16 bases identical to TRBD2. V lost 1 base to trimming and J lost 3 bases; unmatched junction nucleotides: 8. CDR3 length: 20 amino acids. Germline V gene sequence: CDR1 SGHVS, CDR2 FNYEAQ. This CDR3 reads CASSLVPGLAGGLDTGELFF. The CDR3 nucleotides are TGTGCCAGCAGCTTAGTCCCGGGACTAGCGGGGGGGCTCGACACCGGGGAGCTGTTTTTT.

This clone has more than one count but fewer than ten. This CDR3 reads CASSIQGRGTEAFF. In DNA, the CDR3 is TGTGCCAGTAGTATTCAGGGTAGGGGCACTGAAGCTTTCTTT. The chain carries TRBV19 and TRBJ1-1; maybe TRBD1 (5 bases). Trimming cost V 3 bases and J 4 bases, with 12 bases left between them. This CDR3 region has 14 residues. Germline loops: CDR1 LNHDA, CDR2 SQIVND (reference sequence).

This clone was recorded once. The rearrangement links TRBV7-6 to TRBJ2-5; D might be TRBD2 (7 bases). Germline-derived CDR1 and CDR2 are SGHVS and FNYEAQ. Between the trimmed V and J ends, which lost 3 bases and 1 base, there was a span of 12 bases. The CDR3 extends over 15 amino acids. The CDR3 sequence: CASSLGRGAQETQYF. The CDR3 DNA is TGTGCCAGCAGCTTGGGTCGGGGGGCCCAAGAGACCCAGTACTTC.

The rearrangement links TRBV7-3 to TRBJ1-1; weak D call: TRBD1 (5 bases). CDR1 is SGHTA, CDR2 FQGTGA, per germline. Trimming cost V 4 bases and J 3 bases, with 12 bases left between them. The CDR3 is made up of 14 amino acids. CDR3 sequence reads: CASSSSGGYTEAFF. In nucleotides, the CDR3 is TGTGCCAGCAGCTCGAGTGGGGGGTACACTGAAGCTTTCTTT.